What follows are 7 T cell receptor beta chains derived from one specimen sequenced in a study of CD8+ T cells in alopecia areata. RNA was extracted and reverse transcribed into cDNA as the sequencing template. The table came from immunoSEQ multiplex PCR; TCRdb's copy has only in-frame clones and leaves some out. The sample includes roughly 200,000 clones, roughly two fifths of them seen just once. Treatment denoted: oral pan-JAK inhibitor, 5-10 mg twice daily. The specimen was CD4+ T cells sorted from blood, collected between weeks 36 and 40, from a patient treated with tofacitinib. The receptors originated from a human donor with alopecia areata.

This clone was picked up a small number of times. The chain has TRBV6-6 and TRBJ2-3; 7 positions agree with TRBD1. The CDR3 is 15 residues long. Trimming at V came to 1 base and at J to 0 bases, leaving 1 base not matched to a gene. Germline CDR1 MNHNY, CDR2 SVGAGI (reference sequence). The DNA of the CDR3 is TGTGCCAGCAGTTACTGGGACAGCAGCACAGATACGCAGTATTTT. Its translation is CASSYWDSSTDTQYF.

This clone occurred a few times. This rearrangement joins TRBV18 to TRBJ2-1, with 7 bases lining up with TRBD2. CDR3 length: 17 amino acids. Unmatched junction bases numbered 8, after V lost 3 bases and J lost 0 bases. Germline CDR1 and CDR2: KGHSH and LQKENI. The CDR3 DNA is TGTGCCAGCTCACCCTCGAGCGGGACCAGCTCCTACAATGAGCAGTTCTTC. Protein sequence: CASSPSSGTSSYNEQFF.

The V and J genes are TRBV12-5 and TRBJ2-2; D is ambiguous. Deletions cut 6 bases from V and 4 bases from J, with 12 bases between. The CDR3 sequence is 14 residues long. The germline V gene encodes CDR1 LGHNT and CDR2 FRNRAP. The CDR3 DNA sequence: TGTGCTAGTGGGACGGACCTGACCACCGGGGAGCTGTTTTTT. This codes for CASGTDLTTGELFF.

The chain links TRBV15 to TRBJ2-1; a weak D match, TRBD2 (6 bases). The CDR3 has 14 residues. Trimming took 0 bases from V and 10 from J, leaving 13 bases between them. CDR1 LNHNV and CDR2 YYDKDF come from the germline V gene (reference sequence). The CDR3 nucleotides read TGTGCCACCAGCAGAGATGAGCGGGTAGGCGAGCAGTTCTTC. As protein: CATSRDERVGEQFF.

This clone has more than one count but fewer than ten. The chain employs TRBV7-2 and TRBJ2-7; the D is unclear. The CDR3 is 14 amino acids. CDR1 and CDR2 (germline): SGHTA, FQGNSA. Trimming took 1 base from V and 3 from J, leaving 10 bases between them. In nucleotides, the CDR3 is TGTGCCAGCAGCTTAGAAGAAGGTGGCTACGAGCAGTACTTC. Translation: CASSLEEGGYEQYF.

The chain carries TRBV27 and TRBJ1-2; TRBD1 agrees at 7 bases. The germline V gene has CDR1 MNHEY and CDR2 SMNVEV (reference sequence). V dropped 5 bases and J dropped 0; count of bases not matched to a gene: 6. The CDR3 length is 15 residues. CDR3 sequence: CASSPRDRPNYGYTF. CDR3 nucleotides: TGTGCCAGCAGTCCCCGGGACAGACCTAACTATGGCTACACCTTC.

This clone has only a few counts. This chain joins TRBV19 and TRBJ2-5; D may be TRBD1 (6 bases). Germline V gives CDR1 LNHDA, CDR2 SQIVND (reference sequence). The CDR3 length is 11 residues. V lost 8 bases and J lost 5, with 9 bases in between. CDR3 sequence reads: CASQGIETQYF. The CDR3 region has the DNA TGTGCCAGTCAGGGGATTGAGACCCAGTACTTC. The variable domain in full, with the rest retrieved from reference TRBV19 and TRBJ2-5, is DGGITQSPKYLFRKEGQNVTLSCEQNLNHDAMYWYRQDPGQGLRLIYYSQIVNDFQKGDIAEGYSVSREKKESFPLTVTSAQKNPTAFYLCASQGIETQYFGPGTRLLVL.